The 14 T cell receptor beta chains below come from one sample, sequenced in a study of T cell changes during pregnancy in multiple sclerosis. Data came from immunoSEQ multiplex PCR; TCRdb stores just in-frame clones and leaves some out. Counted here are over 45,000 clones, about 91% occurring once; the ten biggest clones make up around 1.7%. The input for sequencing was peripheral blood, taken after pregnancy. These TCRs come from a female donor with multiple sclerosis, enrolled in a pregnancy study.

The chain couples TRBV13 to TRBJ1-3; D not certain. The CDR3 has 15 amino acids. Germline V gene lookup returns CDR1 PRHDT and CDR2 FYEKMQ (reference sequence). Between the trimmed V and J ends, which lost 3 bases and 0 bases, there was a span of 9 bases. CDR3 protein: CASSFGPPSGNTIYF. CDR3 DNA: TGTGCCAGCAGCTTTGGGCCACCCTCTGGAAACACCATATATTTT. The variable domain in full, completed from reference TRBV13 and TRBJ1-3, reads AAGVIQSPRHLIKEKRETATLKCYPIPRHDTVYWYQQGPGQDPQFLISFYEKMQSDKGSIPDRFSAQQFSDYHSELNMSSLELGDSALYFCASSFGPPSGNTIYFGEGSWLTVV.

This clone showed up just a few times. V is TRBV10-1 and J is TRBJ1-2; weak D call: TRBD1 (6 bases). The CDR3 runs 13 residues. Deletions cut 3 bases from V and 4 bases from J, with 9 bases between. The germline V gene encodes CDR1 WNHNN and CDR2 SYGVQD (reference sequence). The CDR3 region is CASSDGQPYGYTF. CDR3 sequence (DNA): TGCGCCAGCAGTGACGGACAGCCCTATGGCTACACCTTC.

The V gene is TRBV2, the J gene TRBJ2-3; 8 positions agree with TRBD1. Germline V gene lookup returns CDR1 SNHLY and CDR2 FYNNEI. The CDR3 consists of 14 residues. V lost 8 bases and J lost 8; bases outside the gene matches: 12. CDR3 protein: CASETGERVGTQYF. CDR3 DNA: TGTGCCAGCGAGACAGGGGAAAGGGTGGGTACGCAGTATTTT.

The chain carries TRBV5-1 and TRBJ2-1; 10 nucleotides line up with TRBD1. In germline, CDR1 is SGHRS, CDR2 YFSETQ. V lost 0 bases, J lost 3 bases, and 6 bases stayed unmatched. This CDR3 contains 17 residues. The CDR3 DNA reads TGCGCCAGCAGCTTGGCCCCGGGACAGGGGAACTACAATGAGCAGTTCTTC. Translation: CASSLAPGQGNYNEQFF. Using reference TRBV5-1 and TRBJ2-1 for the parts outside the CDR3, the full variable domain is KAGVTQTPRYLIKTRGQQVTLSCSPISGHRSVSWYQQTPGQGLQFLFEYFSETQRNKGNFPGRFSGRQFSNSRSEMNVSTLELGDSALYLCASSLAPGQGNYNEQFFGPGTRLTVL.

The CDR3 here is CASSVGTHDTQYF. The CDR3 DNA follows: TGTGCCAGCAGCGTAGGGACACATGATACCCAGTACTTC. The rearrangement joins TRBV9 to TRBJ2-5, with D possibly matching TRBD1 (5 bases). V was pared by 0 bases and J by 8 bases, with 11 bases between. The CDR3 is 13 amino acids. Germline CDR1 SGDLS, CDR2 YYNGEE.

The gene calls are TRBV2 and TRBJ1-4, with D uncertain. The CDR3 has 13 residues. V gave up 11 bases and J gave up 7 bases, with 17 bases separating them. The germline gives CDR1 SNHLY, CDR2 FYNNEI. CDR3 residues: CAGSSGYSEKLFF. DNA for the CDR3: TGTGCCGGATCTTCAGGTTATAGTGAAAAACTGTTTTTT.

The genes are TRBV5-5 and TRBJ1-1; a possible D gene is TRBD1 (5 bases). V lost 3 bases, J lost 8 bases, and 23 bases lay in between. Germline values: CDR1 SGHKS, CDR2 YYEKEE (reference sequence). The CDR3 spans 16 residues. CDR3 residues: CASSYPPTGAGLEAFF. CDR3 bases: TGTGCCAGCAGCTATCCGCCAACGGGTGCAGGGCTAGAAGCTTTCTTT.

This clone was observed a handful of times. The rearrangement links TRBV9 to TRBJ1-1, with 8 bases identical to TRBD1. Germline V gene sequence: CDR1 SGDLS, CDR2 YYNGEE. This CDR3 is 14 amino acids long. Trimming removed 2 bases from V and 3 bases from J; junction bases left unmatched: 3. The CDR3 loop reads CASSVGTGYTEAFF. DNA for the CDR3: TGTGCCAGCAGCGTCGGGACAGGATACACTGAAGCTTTCTTT.

J is TRBJ2-2 and V is TRBV5-1; 12 nucleotides line up with TRBD2. Unmatched junction bases numbered 10, after V lost 7 bases and J lost 6 bases. In germline, CDR1 is SGHRS, CDR2 YFSETQ. There are 16 residues in the CDR3. In DNA, the CDR3 is TGCGCCAGCTCCTATGGGGCTAGCGGGGGGGCCGGGGAGCTGTTTTTT. Protein product: CASSYGASGGAGELFF.

The chain has TRBV30 and TRBJ1-1; a weak D match, TRBD1 (6 bases). CDR3 length: 13 amino acids. Germline loops: CDR1 GTSNPN, CDR2 SVGIG (reference sequence). CDR3 nucleotides: TGTGCGAGGAGTAGGGGGTGGAACACTGAAGCTTTCTTT. Protein: CARSRGWNTEAFF.

The chain joins TRBV5-1 to TRBJ2-1; D remains unclear. V lost 0 bases to trimming and J lost 7 bases, with 5 bases between them. Germline V CDR1 and CDR2: SGHRS, YFSETQ. The CDR3 loop spans 12 amino acids. In nucleotides, the CDR3 is TGCGCCAGCAGCTTGGATATAAATGAGCAGTTCTTC. This sequence encodes CASSLDINEQFF.

This clone is a singleton in its sample. The genes are TRBV27 and TRBJ1-5; 9 bases fit TRBD1. The CDR3 totals 16 residues. J gave up 4 bases and V 6 bases, and 10 bases lay outside the gene matches. CDR1 is MNHEY and CDR2 is SMNVEV in the germline V gene (reference sequence). DNA of the CDR3: TGTGCCAGCAGAAGGGGACAGGGCGCCGGGAATCAGCCCCAGCATTTT. Its translation is CASRRGQGAGNQPQHF.

V is TRBV6-4 and J is TRBJ1-5, with no clear D. The CDR3 is 19 amino acids. Trimming left V 1 base short and J 0 bases short, with 19 bases between. CDR1 MRHNA and CDR2 SNTAGT come from the germline V gene. For the CDR3, the DNA is TGTGCCAGCAGTGACTTCAAGGCGCGGGTTCTACCTAGCAATCAGCCCCAGCATTTT. This gives the protein CASSDFKARVLPSNQPQHF.

The chain carries TRBV29-1 and TRBJ2-5; a weak D match, TRBD2 (6 bases). The CDR3 has 13 residues. The ends were cut back, 7 bases at V and 10 bases at J, with 22 bases in the middle. Germline assignment: CDR1 SQVTM and CDR2 ANQGSEA. CDR3 region: CSALGEAGGFQYF. The DNA of the CDR3 is TGCAGCGCCCTGGGGGAGGCCGGTGGGTTCCAGTACTTC.